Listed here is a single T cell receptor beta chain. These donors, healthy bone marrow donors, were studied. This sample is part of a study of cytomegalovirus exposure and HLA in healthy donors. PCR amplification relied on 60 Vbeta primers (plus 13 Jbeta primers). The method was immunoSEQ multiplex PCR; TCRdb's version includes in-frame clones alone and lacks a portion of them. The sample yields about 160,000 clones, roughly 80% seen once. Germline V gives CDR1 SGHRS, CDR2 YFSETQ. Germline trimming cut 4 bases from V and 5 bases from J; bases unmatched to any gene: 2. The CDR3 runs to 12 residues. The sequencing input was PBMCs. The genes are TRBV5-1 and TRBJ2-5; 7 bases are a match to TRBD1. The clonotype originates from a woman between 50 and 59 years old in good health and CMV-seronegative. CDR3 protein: CASSGQVETQYF. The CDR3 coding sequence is TGCGCCAGCAGCGGACAGGTTGAGACCCAGTACTTC.